The 30 T cell receptor beta chains listed next were all sequenced from one sample in a study of low-dose radiotherapy and immunotherapy resistance in tumors. Primers used for first-strand cDNA, a TRAV- and TRBV-specific set, covered both alpha and beta chains. The TCRs were subjected to amplification over 20 PCR cycles employing a constant-region primer in conjunction with a V-primer adapter. TCRdb reanalysed the reads using MiXCR and keeps one entry per CDR3 protein. The data hold fewer than 90,000 distinct CDR3 sequences, with around 30% observed a single time. The time point is: before trial treatment. Source: PBMCs, taken before treatment. Every receptor here comes from a female donor with ovarian cancer.

This clonotype was recorded at least ten times. The CDR3 nucleotides are TGTGCCAGCAGCTTAGTTCCTAGCTGGGAGACCCAGTACTTC. Its protein product is CASSLVPSWETQYF. This sequence joins TRBV11-2 and TRBJ2-5, with D tentatively TRBD2 (5 bases). The CDR3 runs to 14 residues. Per the germline V gene, CDR1 is SGHAT and CDR2 is FQNNGV. V was trimmed by 1 base and J by 5 bases, leaving 11 bases between them.

The chain couples TRBV24-1 to TRBJ1-2; D not resolved. The CDR3 totals 14 residues. Deletions cut 4 bases from V and 2 bases from J, with 10 bases between. Germline CDR1 reads KGHDR; CDR2 reads SFDVKD. In DNA form, the CDR3 reads TGTGCCACCAGTGAGGAGACGCAAAACTATGGCTACACCTTC. Residues: CATSEETQNYGYTF.

Comment on this clonotype: This may be a read error, as it is one base from a much larger clone. This chain uses TRBV20-1 with TRBJ2-7, with 8 bases aligning to TRBD1. CDR1 is DFQATT and CDR2 is SNEGSKA in the germline V gene (reference sequence). CDR3 length: 14 amino acids. V gave up 3 bases and J gave up 7 bases; unmatched junction bases: 11. The chain's CDR3 is CSASPGQGLDEQYF. Here the CDR3 DNA reads TGCAGTGCTAGCCCTGGACAGGGTCTGGATGAGCAGTACTTC.

As regards this clonotype: A read error is possible here, since a much larger clone lies one base away. The chain links TRBV12-3 or TRBV12-4 to TRBJ2-7; D may match TRBD1 or TRBD2 (7 bases each). The ends were cut back, 7 bases at V and 7 bases at J, with 23 bases in the middle. The CDR3 is made up of 15 amino acids. Written as DNA, the CDR3 is TGTGCCAGCACCCAGGGGGGGGGGCTGGGCAATGAGCAGTACTTC. It codes for CASTQGGGLGNEQYF.

The table lists this clonotype with a count of one. The gene calls are TRBV6-5 and TRBJ2-5, with 9 bases identical to TRBD2. Germline loops: CDR1 MNHEY, CDR2 SVGAGI. There are 16 residues in the CDR3. Losses at the gene ends were 0 bases for V and 5 bases for J; bases not matched to a gene: 7. As DNA, the CDR3 is TGTGCCAGCAGTTACTCGAATAGCGGGAGAGGGGAGACCCAGTACTTC. It codes for CASSYSNSGRGETQYF.

The chain is built from TRBV12-5 and TRBJ2-1, with D possibly being TRBD1 or TRBD2 (5 bases each). The CDR3 is made up of 13 amino acids. The germline V gene has CDR1 LGHNT and CDR2 FRNRAP. Trimming removed 0 bases from V and 13 bases from J, with 13 bases in between. The CDR3 sequence is CASGLVRGGGQFF. CDR3 nucleotide sequence: TGTGCTAGTGGTTTGGTACGGGGCGGAGGACAGTTCTTC.

The chain has TRBV6-1 and TRBJ2-5, with D maybe TRBD1 (6 bases). Trimming pared 5 bases from V and 3 bases from J, leaving 13 bases between. Per the germline V gene, CDR1 is MNHNS and CDR2 is SASEGT. This CDR3 contains 14 residues. Here the CDR3 reads CASSYGDIKETQYF. The CDR3 DNA sequence: TGTGCCAGCAGTTACGGGGACATCAAAGAGACCCAGTACTTC.

Ten or more counts support this clonotype. The chain is built from TRBV11-2 and TRBJ2-1; 9 bases agree with TRBD2. The CDR3 length is 15 residues. The germline V gene encodes CDR1 SGHAT and CDR2 FQNNGV. V gave up 1 base and J gave up 8 bases; unmatched junction bases: 6. CDR3 DNA: TGTGCCAGCAGCTTAGCAGCGGGAGGCCGTTATGAGCAGTTCTTC. It specifies CASSLAAGGRYEQFF.

Many counts were recorded for this clonotype. This rearrangement joins TRBV7-2 to TRBJ1-1; D gene uncertain. The germline V gene has CDR1 SGHTA and CDR2 FQGNSA. The CDR3 contains 11 residues. V was cut by 5 bases and J by 6 bases, with 7 bases left in between. The CDR3 nucleotides read TGTGCCAGCAGCCCCACGGCTGAAGCTTTCTTT. This sequence encodes CASSPTAEAFF.

This clonotype was recorded a few times. The chain is built from TRBV30 and TRBJ1-1; a weak D match, TRBD1 (5 bases). Between the trimmed V and J ends, which lost 0 bases and 4 bases, there was a span of 12 bases. This CDR3 spans 14 amino acids. Germline V CDR1 and CDR2: GTSNPN, SVGIG (reference sequence). The CDR3 is CAWSVLRGVTEAFF. The DNA for the CDR3 is TGTGCCTGGAGTGTATTACGGGGCGTCACTGAAGCTTTCTTT.

Points on this clonotype: One end of the junction fails to match germline, which may point to a read error. The J gene is TRBJ2-3, the V gene TRBV2; a weak D match, TRBD2 (6 bases). From germline, CDR1 is SNHLY and CDR2 FYNNEI. The CDR3 is 13 amino acids. The CDR3 coding sequence is TGTGCTAGCAACGGGGGACGCACAGATACGCAGTATTTT. Residues: CASNGGRTDTQYF.

This clonotype was counted many times. J is TRBJ2-3 and V is TRBV9, with D unresolved. Trimming took off 2 bases at V and 0 bases at J, with 4 bases between the two ends. Germline V gene data show CDR1 as SGDLS and CDR2 as YYNGEE. The CDR3 consists of 13 residues. CDR3 sequence: CASSVSSTDTQYF. CDR3 nucleotides: TGTGCCAGCAGCGTCTCTAGCACAGATACGCAGTATTTT.

Comment on this clonotype: With only one base between it and a far larger clone, this is likely a read error. CDR3 DNA: TGCAGCGTCCCGGTCGGGGACGGCTGCACTGAAGCTTTCTTT. Translation: CSVPVGDGCTEAFF. This chain joins TRBV20-1 and TRBJ1-1, with D tentatively TRBD1 (5 bases). The CDR3 sequence is 14 residues long. The germline V gene has CDR1 DFQATT and CDR2 SNEGSKA (reference sequence).

This clonotype has only a few counts. J is TRBJ2-7 and V is TRBV9; D call uncertain. This CDR3 has 14 amino acids. Germline V gives CDR1 SGDLS, CDR2 YYNGEE. With 0 bases removed from V and 5 bases from J, the gap between germline ends came to 12 bases. The CDR3 coding sequence is TGTGCCAGCAGCGTAGGACTCCATGTCCACGAGCAGTACTTC. Protein: CASSVGLHVHEQYF.

This clonotype was counted at least ten times. The genes are TRBV7-3 and TRBJ2-3; 9 positions match TRBD1. Germline V gene data show CDR1 as SGHTA and CDR2 as FQGTGA. Trimming took 6 bases from V and 4 from J; bases not matched to a gene: 5. This CDR3 has 14 residues. The chain's CDR3 is CASSRQGGPDTQYF. In DNA, the CDR3 is TGTGCCAGCAGTCGACAGGGGGGACCAGATACGCAGTATTTT.

This clonotype was counted only a few times. The chain uses TRBV9 and TRBJ2-1; 7 nucleotides agree with TRBD2. J was trimmed by 0 bases and V by 0 bases; bases with no gene match: 3. CDR3 length equals 16 residues. Germline V gene sequence: CDR1 SGDLS, CDR2 YYNGEE. The CDR3 is CASSVVGGGSYNEQFF. Written as DNA, the CDR3 is TGTGCCAGCAGCGTAGTAGGCGGGGGCTCCTACAATGAGCAGTTCTTC.

This clonotype was detected ten times or more. This chain links TRBV5-1 with TRBJ2-2; TRBD2 might be the D (5 bases). The CDR3 is 16 residues long. Germline V lookup: CDR1 SGHRS, CDR2 YFSETQ. Trimming took 4 bases from V and 4 from J, leaving 17 bases between them. CDR3 bases: TGCGCCAGCAGCCGAGACGGCGGGCGAGGCACCGGGGAGCTGTTTTTT. This sequence encodes CASSRDGGRGTGELFF. Complete variable domain (other parts from reference TRBV5-1 and TRBJ2-2): KAGVTQTPRYLIKTRGQQVTLSCSPISGHRSVSWYQQTPGQGLQFLFEYFSETQRNKGNFPGRFSGRQFSNSRSEMNVSTLELGDSALYLCASSRDGGRGTGELFFGEGSRLTVL.

This clonotype was picked up a small number of times. V gene TRBV6-6 combines with J gene TRBJ1-1, with a weak D call TRBD1 (5 bases). With 4 bases removed from V and 3 bases from J, the gap between germline ends came to 12 bases. Germline CDR1 reads MNHNY; CDR2 reads SVGAGI (reference sequence). The CDR3 is made up of 14 amino acids. The chain's CDR3 is CASSFRDSDTEAFF. The CDR3 nucleotides read TGTGCCAGCAGTTTCCGGGACTCAGACACTGAAGCTTTCTTT.

Many counts were recorded for this clonotype. V and J are TRBV5-1 and TRBJ2-3; 9 nucleotides agree with TRBD2. Germline-derived CDR1 and CDR2 are SGHRS and YFSETQ. Losses at the gene ends were 4 bases for V and 1 base for J; bases not matched to a gene: 7. CDR3 length: 16 amino acids. The CDR3 here is CASSPAWTSGTDTQYF. The CDR3 DNA follows: TGCGCCAGCAGCCCAGCTTGGACTAGCGGCACAGATACGCAGTATTTT.

The count of this clonotype is one. V usage is TRBV28 and J usage is TRBJ2-7, with 15 bases that match TRBD2. Germline V gives CDR1 MDHEN, CDR2 SYDVKM. V was clipped by 1 base and J by 10 bases; unmatched bases: 8. The CDR3 is 16 residues long. The CDR3 nucleotides are TGTGCCAGCAGTTTATCTCCCGGGACTAGCGGGAGGCCCCAGTACTTC. This translates into CASSLSPGTSGRPQYF.

This clonotype was seen just once. A much larger clone sits a single nucleotide away, making a read error possible. This chain connects TRBV7-3 to TRBJ2-3; D not resolved. CDR1 SGHTA and CDR2 FQGTGA come from the germline V gene. Trimming took off 8 bases at V and 3 bases at J, with 15 bases between the two ends. The CDR3 runs to 14 residues. The DNA for the CDR3 is TGTGCCAGCTGCCTACAATCCCGAACAGATACGCAGTATTTT. As protein: CASCLQSRTDTQYF.

A few counts support this clonotype. The V gene is TRBV28, the J gene TRBJ2-5; no firm D call. The CDR3 has 11 amino acids. CDR1 is MDHEN and CDR2 is SYDVKM in the germline V gene. Trimming removed 5 bases from V and 5 bases from J, with 6 bases in between. CDR3 residues: CASSTGETQYF. CDR3 nucleotides: TGTGCCAGCAGTACCGGGGAGACCCAGTACTTC. Full variable domain (missing parts from reference TRBV28 and TRBJ2-5): DVKVTQSSRYLVKRTGEKVFLECVQDMDHENMFWYRQDPGLGLRLIYFSYDVKMKEKGDIPEGYSVSREKKERFSLILESASTNQTSMYLCASSTGETQYFGPGTRLLVL.

This clonotype was picked up many times. The chain couples TRBV20-1 to TRBJ2-3; the D is unclear. Per germline, CDR1 DFQATT and CDR2 SNEGSKA (reference sequence). V shed 5 bases and J shed 0 bases, with 12 bases lying between them. CDR3 length: 14 residues. Written as DNA, the CDR3 is TGCAGTGCTTTCATCCCTATGAGCACAGATACGCAGTATTTT. Translation: CSAFIPMSTDTQYF.

This clonotype was found many times. The chain carries TRBV2 and TRBJ1-6, with 10 nucleotides matching TRBD1. J lost 7 bases, V lost 6 bases, and 6 bases had no gene match. This CDR3 comprises 15 residues. CDR1 and CDR2 (germline): SNHLY, FYNNEI. The CDR3 loop is CASRRTGGENSPLHF. The CDR3 DNA reads as TGTGCCAGCAGGAGGACAGGGGGAGAAAATTCACCCCTCCACTTT.

Ten or more counts support this clonotype. The gene calls are TRBV11-2 and TRBJ2-2; unclear D gene. The germline V and J ends were trimmed by 2 bases and 6 bases, with 7 bases remaining between them. The CDR3 runs to 13 residues. CDR1 SGHAT and CDR2 FQNNGV come from the germline V gene. CDR3 amino acids: CASSLTRAGELFF. The CDR3 nucleotides read TGTGCCAGCAGCTTAACCCGGGCCGGGGAGCTGTTTTTT.

This clonotype appeared many times. The chain couples TRBV5-1 to TRBJ2-7; the match to TRBD2 covers 10 bases. Germline V gene data show CDR1 as SGHRS and CDR2 as YFSETQ. J gave up 6 bases and V 1 base, and 7 bases lay outside the gene matches. The CDR3 runs to 15 residues. The CDR3 protein is CASSLTTSGEAEQYF. In DNA, the CDR3 is TGCGCCAGCAGCTTGACCACTAGCGGGGAGGCCGAGCAGTACTTC.

This chain links TRBV6-2 or TRBV6-3 with TRBJ2-6; D is possibly TRBD1 (6 bases). V was shortened by 4 bases and J by 0 bases, with 13 bases between the two germline ends. The CDR3 runs 17 residues. Germline loops: CDR1 MNHEY, CDR2 SVGEGT. The CDR3 spells CASSLAGASSGANVLTF. CDR3 DNA sequence: TGTGCCAGCAGTTTGGCAGGGGCTTCCTCTGGGGCCAACGTCCTGACTTTC.

This clonotype was found a few times. The chain is built from TRBV6-2 or TRBV6-3 and TRBJ1-2; no firm D call. Germline loops: CDR1 MNHEY, CDR2 SVGEGT. There are 12 residues in the CDR3. V shed 6 bases and J shed 2 bases, with 7 bases lying between them. CDR3 residues: CASREDNYGYTF. CDR3 nucleotides: TGTGCCAGCAGAGAAGACAACTATGGCTACACCTTC.

This clonotype was seen many times. The V and J genes are TRBV5-1 and TRBJ2-7; a weak D match, TRBD2 (5 bases). V shed 7 bases and J shed 6 bases, with 32 bases lying between them. Looked up from germline, CDR1 is SGHRS and CDR2 is YFSETQ. The CDR3 is made up of 18 amino acids. The CDR3 coding sequence is TGCGCCAGCGCCTTGGATCTAAGTCCGGGCGGCCGGGGAAGCGAGCAGTACTTC. Residues: CASALDLSPGGRGSEQYF.

This clonotype appeared many times. J is TRBJ2-5 and V is TRBV6-2 or TRBV6-3, with D possibly matching TRBD2 (7 bases). The length of the CDR3 is 14 residues. Trimming took 5 bases from V and 1 from J, leaving 11 bases between them. Germline CDR1 is MNHEY and CDR2 is SVGEGT. The CDR3 loop is CASSGGGPQETQYF. CDR3 in DNA: TGTGCCAGCAGTGGGGGGGGGCCCCAAGAGACCCAGTACTTC.